This TCR beta chain was captured in a study of T-cell memory formation after mild COVID-19. Whole-study context: Clusters of TCRs were largely donor specific. General study points: Cross-reactive memory appears to have joined, as suggested by some responding clones showing up in pre-infection memory.

This clonotype was recorded at least ten times. Its antigen is not identified. Germline CDR1 and CDR2: MGHRA and YSYEKL. The CDR3 consists of 13 residues. Trimming removed 6 bases at V and 7 bases at J, with 12 bases between. Libraries for TCRalpha and TCRbeta carried sample barcodes and unique molecular identifiers via 5'RACE. TCRdb re-derived calls from the 5' RACE reads in MiXCR, one entry per CDR3 protein. The sample carries around 210,000 distinct CDR3 sequences, around 9.1% recorded once. The source material was PBMCs or a T cell subset sorted from them (not recorded which). The receptor's source is a man aged 18 to 30 who had mild COVID-19 (a few samples of this study predate the infection). Cell type and time point are not known. This chain joins TRBV4-1 and TRBJ2-2; D uncertain. CDR3 loop: CASRPDSYGELFF. CDR3 nucleotide sequence: TGCGCCAGCAGACCAGACTCCTACGGGGAGCTGTTTTTT.